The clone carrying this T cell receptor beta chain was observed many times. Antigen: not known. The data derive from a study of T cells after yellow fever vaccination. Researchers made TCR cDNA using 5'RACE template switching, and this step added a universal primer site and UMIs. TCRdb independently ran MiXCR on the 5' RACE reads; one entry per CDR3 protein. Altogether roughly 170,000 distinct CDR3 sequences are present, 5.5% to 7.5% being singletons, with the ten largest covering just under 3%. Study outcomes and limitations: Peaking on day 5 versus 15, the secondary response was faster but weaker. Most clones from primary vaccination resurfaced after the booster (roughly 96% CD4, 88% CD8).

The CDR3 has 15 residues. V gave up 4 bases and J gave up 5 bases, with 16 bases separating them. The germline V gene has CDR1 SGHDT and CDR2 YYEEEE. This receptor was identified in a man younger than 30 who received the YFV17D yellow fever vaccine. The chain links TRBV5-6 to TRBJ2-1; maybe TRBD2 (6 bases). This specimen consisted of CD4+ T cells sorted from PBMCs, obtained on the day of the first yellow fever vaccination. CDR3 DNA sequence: TGTGCCAGCAGCAGGGTGTCTAGCGTCCACAATGAGCAGTTCTTC. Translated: CASSRVSSVHNEQFF.